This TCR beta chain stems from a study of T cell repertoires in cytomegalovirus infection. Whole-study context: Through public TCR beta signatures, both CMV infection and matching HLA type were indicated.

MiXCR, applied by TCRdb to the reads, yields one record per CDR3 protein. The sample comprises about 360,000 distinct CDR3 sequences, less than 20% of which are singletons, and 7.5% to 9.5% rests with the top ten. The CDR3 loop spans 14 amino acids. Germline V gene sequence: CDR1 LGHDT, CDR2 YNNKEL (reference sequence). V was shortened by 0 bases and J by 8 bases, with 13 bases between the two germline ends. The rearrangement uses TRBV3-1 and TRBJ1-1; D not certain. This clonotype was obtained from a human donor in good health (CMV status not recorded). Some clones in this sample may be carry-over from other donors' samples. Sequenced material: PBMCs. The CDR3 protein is CASSQDLGAREAFF. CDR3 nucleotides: TGTGCCAGCAGCCAAGATCTTGGTGCTCGAGAAGCTTTCTTT.